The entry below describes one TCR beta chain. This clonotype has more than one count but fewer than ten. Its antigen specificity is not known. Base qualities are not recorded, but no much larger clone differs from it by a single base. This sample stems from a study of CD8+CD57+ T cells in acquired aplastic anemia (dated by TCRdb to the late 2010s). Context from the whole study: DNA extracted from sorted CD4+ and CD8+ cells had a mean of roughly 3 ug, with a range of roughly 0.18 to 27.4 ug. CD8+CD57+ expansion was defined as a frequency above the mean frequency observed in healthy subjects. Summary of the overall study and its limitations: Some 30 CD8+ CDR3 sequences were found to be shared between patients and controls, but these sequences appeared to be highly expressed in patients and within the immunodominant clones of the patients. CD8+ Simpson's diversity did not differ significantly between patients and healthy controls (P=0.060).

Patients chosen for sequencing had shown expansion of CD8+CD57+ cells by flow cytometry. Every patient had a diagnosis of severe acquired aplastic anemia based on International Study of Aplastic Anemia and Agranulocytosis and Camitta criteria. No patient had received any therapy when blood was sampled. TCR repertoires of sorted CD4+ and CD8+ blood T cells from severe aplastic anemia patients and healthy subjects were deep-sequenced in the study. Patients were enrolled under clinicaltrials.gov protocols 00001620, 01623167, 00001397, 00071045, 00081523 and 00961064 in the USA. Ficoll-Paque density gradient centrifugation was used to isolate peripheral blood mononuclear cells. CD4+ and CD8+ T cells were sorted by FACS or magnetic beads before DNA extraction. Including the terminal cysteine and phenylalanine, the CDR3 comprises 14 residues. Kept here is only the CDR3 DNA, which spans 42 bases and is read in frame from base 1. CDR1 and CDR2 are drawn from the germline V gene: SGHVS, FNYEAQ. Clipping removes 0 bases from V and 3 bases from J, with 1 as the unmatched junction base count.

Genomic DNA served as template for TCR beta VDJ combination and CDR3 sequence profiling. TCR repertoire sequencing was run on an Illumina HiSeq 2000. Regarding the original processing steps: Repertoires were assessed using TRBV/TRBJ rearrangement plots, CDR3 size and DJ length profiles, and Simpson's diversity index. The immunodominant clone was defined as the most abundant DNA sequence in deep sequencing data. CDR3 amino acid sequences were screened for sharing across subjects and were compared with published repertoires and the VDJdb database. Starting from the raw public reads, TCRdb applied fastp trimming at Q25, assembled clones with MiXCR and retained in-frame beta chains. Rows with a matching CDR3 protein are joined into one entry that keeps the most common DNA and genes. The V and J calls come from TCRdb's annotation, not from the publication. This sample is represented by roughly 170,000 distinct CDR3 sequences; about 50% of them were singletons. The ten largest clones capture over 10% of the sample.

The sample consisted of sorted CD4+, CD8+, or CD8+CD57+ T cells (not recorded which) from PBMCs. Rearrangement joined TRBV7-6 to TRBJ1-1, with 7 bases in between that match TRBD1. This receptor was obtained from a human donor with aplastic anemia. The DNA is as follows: TGTGCCAGCAGCTTAGCGGGACAGCACACTGAAGCTTTCTTT. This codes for CASSLAGQHTEAFF.